Each of the 23 T cell receptor beta chains below was sequenced from the same sample in a study of T cells in narcolepsy. The assay was immunoSEQ multiplex PCR, and TCRdb's table has in-frame clones only and misses some. The sample lists around 25,000 clones, approximately 89% occurring once. The material sequenced was CD45RA- memory CD4+ T cells from PBMCs. These receptors all come from a human donor with narcolepsy.

The chain uses TRBV5-4 and TRBJ2-3, with D unclear. Deletions cut 2 bases from V and 0 bases from J, with 4 bases between. This CDR3 contains 13 residues. Germline V lookup: CDR1 SGHNT, CDR2 YYREEE (reference sequence). CDR3 nucleotide sequence: TGTGCCAGCAGCTTCCGGAGCACAGATACGCAGTATTTT. It encodes CASSFRSTDTQYF.

This sequence joins TRBV11-2 and TRBJ2-3, with TRBD1 matching 9 bases. V lost 5 bases, J lost 4 bases, and 13 bases stayed unmatched. The CDR3 has 17 residues. The germline CDR1 and CDR2 sequences are SGHAT and FQNNGV. The CDR3 reads CASSPRGGQGIADTQYF. The CDR3, as DNA: TGTGCCAGCAGCCCCCGAGGCGGACAGGGGATCGCAGATACGCAGTATTTT.

V is TRBV5-4 and J is TRBJ1-4, with D tentatively TRBD1 (5 bases). The V end lost 2 bases, the J end lost 1 base, and 12 bases lay between the germline ends. From germline, CDR1 is SGHNT and CDR2 YYREEE (reference sequence). This CDR3 is built from 16 residues. CDR3 sequence: CASSFGGVRTNEKLFF. The CDR3 DNA reads TGTGCCAGCAGCTTTGGAGGGGTACGAACTAATGAAAAACTGTTTTTT.

This sequence joins TRBV6-1 and TRBJ1-3; D not certain. Germline V CDR1 and CDR2: MNHNS, SASEGT. The CDR3 covers 15 residues. V lost 5 bases to trimming and J lost 0 bases, with 11 bases between them. CDR3 coding DNA: TGTGCCAGCAGTCAAGGCCCGTCCTCTGGAAACACCATATATTTT. Translated, it gives CASSQGPSSGNTIYF.

The CDR3, as DNA: TGTGCCAGCAGCAATTATCCGGGACTGTATAATTCACCCCTCCACTTT. Translation gives CASSNYPGLYNSPLHF. The chain combines TRBV27 with TRBJ1-6; tentatively, D is TRBD1 (5 bases). The CDR3 is 16 amino acids. Germline CDR1 is MNHEY and CDR2 is SMNVEV (reference sequence). The ends were cut back, 6 bases at V and 4 bases at J, with 16 bases in the middle.

The V gene is TRBV6-5, the J gene TRBJ1-6; 8 bases line up with TRBD1. V lost 7 bases to trimming and J lost 7 bases; unmatched junction nucleotides: 9. CDR3 size: 15 residues. Germline V lookup: CDR1 MNHEY, CDR2 SVGAGI. The CDR3 here is CASKLQGAGNSPLHF. The CDR3 nucleotides read TGTGCCAGCAAGCTCCAGGGGGCGGGAAATTCACCCCTCCACTTT.

This chain joins TRBV2 and TRBJ1-2; 8 bases are a match to TRBD1. The CDR3 extends over 12 amino acids. Germline V gene sequence: CDR1 SNHLY, CDR2 FYNNEI. The junction had 2 bases not matched to a gene; V was cut back by 7 bases and J by 4 bases. In DNA form, the CDR3 reads TGTGCCAGCACCGACAGGGGCTATGGCTACACCTTC. Protein product: CASTDRGYGYTF.

This clone showed up just once. The rearrangement joins TRBV19 to TRBJ1-3; TRBD1 agrees at 7 bases. Germline V gene data show CDR1 as LNHDA and CDR2 as SQIVND (reference sequence). This CDR3 spans 15 amino acids. The J segment lost 2 bases and the V segment lost 5 bases, leaving 6 bases of the junction unmatched. CDR3 sequence reads: CASSQGVLAGNTIYF. The CDR3 DNA reads as TGTGCCAGTAGTCAGGGGGTCCTCGCTGGAAACACCATATATTTT.

The rearrangement joins TRBV28 to TRBJ1-5, with 8 bases matching TRBD1. Germline lookup yields CDR1 MDHEN and CDR2 SYDVKM. The CDR3 extends over 15 amino acids. The trim removed 2 bases at V and 7 bases at J, leaving 7 bases unmatched. The CDR3 DNA reads as TGTGCCAGCAGTTTACCCACAGGGGGATCCCAGCCCCAGCATTTT. Residues: CASSLPTGGSQPQHF. Variable domain in full (rest from reference TRBV28 and TRBJ1-5): DVKVTQSSRYLVKRTGEKVFLECVQDMDHENMFWYRQDPGLGLRLIYFSYDVKMKEKGDIPEGYSVSREKKERFSLILESASTNQTSMYLCASSLPTGGSQPQHFGDGTRLSIL.

This clone was detected once. J is TRBJ2-2 and V is TRBV6-5, with D uncertain. CDR1 and CDR2 (germline): MNHEY, SVGAGI. V shed 4 bases and J shed 0 bases, with 12 bases lying between them. This CDR3 is 16 amino acids long. The CDR3, as DNA: TGTGCCAGCAGTTCACGACCTCTATCGAACACCGGGGAGCTGTTTTTT. Translating gives CASSSRPLSNTGELFF.

The rearrangement joins TRBV5-1 to TRBJ2-7, with D unresolved. Between the trimmed V and J ends, which lost 0 bases and 2 bases, there was a span of 9 bases. Germline loops: CDR1 SGHRS, CDR2 YFSETQ. CDR3 length: 14 residues. The CDR3: CASSLGGRPYEQYF. CDR3 nucleotides: TGCGCCAGCAGCTTGGGCGGCCGCCCCTACGAGCAGTACTTC.

The genes are TRBV5-4 and TRBJ1-2; possibly TRBD1 for D (5 bases). This CDR3 region has 14 residues. The ends were cut back, 1 base at V and 8 bases at J, with 15 bases in the middle. From germline, CDR1 is SGHNT and CDR2 YYREEE (reference sequence). Here the CDR3 DNA reads TGTGCCAGCAGCTTGCCGGACATTCTGGGCGGCTACACCTTC. This codes for CASSLPDILGGYTF.

The chain's CDR3 is CSARGGLGYTF. DNA of the CDR3: TGCAGTGCTAGAGGCGGGCTTGGCTACACCTTC. This sequence joins TRBV20-1 and TRBJ1-2; D ambiguous. This CDR3 contains 11 residues. Trimming cost V 1 base and J 7 bases, with 7 bases left between them. The germline gives CDR1 DFQATT, CDR2 SNEGSKA (reference sequence).

A note on this clone: At one boundary the junction diverges from the germline segment, which might be a read error. The chain carries TRBV6-1 and TRBJ1-4, with D uncertain. Per germline, CDR1 MNHNS and CDR2 SASEGT. The CDR3 has 14 amino acids. The CDR3: CASSEGRDNEKLFF. The CDR3 DNA sequence: TGTGCCAGCAGCGAAGGGAGGGATAATGAAAAACTGTTTTTT.

V and J are TRBV5-1 and TRBJ1-6; TRBD1 matches at 8 bases. The length of the CDR3 is 14 residues. CDR1 and CDR2 (germline): SGHRS, YFSETQ. Germline trimming cut 4 bases from V and 10 bases from J; bases unmatched to any gene: 7. The chain's CDR3 is CASSPGQGGSPLHF. The DNA for the CDR3 is TGCGCCAGCAGCCCCGGACAGGGTGGCTCACCCCTCCACTTT. Supplemented by reference TRBV5-1 and TRBJ1-6, the full variable domain reads KAGVTQTPRYLIKTRGQQVTLSCSPISGHRSVSWYQQTPGQGLQFLFEYFSETQRNKGNFPGRFSGRQFSNSRSEMNVSTLELGDSALYLCASSPGQGGSPLHFGNGTRLTVT.

The chain is built from TRBV2 and TRBJ1-1, with 7 bases matching TRBD1. From germline, CDR1 is SNHLY and CDR2 FYNNEI. The CDR3 totals 13 residues. J was trimmed by 2 bases and V by 4 bases; bases with no gene match: 1. The CDR3 DNA sequence: TGTGCCAGCAGTGGACAGGGTAACACTGAAGCTTTCTTT. Its protein is CASSGQGNTEAFF.

The chain has TRBV27 and TRBJ2-5; 9 bases are shared with TRBD1. J lost 5 bases, V lost 6 bases, and 4 bases had no gene match. Germline values: CDR1 MNHEY, CDR2 SMNVEV (reference sequence). The CDR3 has 13 residues. CDR3: CASRQGAGETQYF. The CDR3 DNA sequence: TGTGCCAGCAGACAGGGGGCAGGGGAGACCCAGTACTTC.

V gene TRBV7-9 combines with J gene TRBJ2-6; D is unresolved. Germline values: CDR1 SEHNR, CDR2 FQNEAQ (reference sequence). The V and J ends lost 8 bases and 2 bases respectively, with 10 bases between them. There are 14 residues in the CDR3. CDR3 residues: CASPPHPGANVLTF. CDR3 nucleotide sequence: TGTGCCAGCCCTCCCCACCCTGGGGCCAACGTCCTGACTTTC.

The chain joins TRBV27 to TRBJ2-6; D gene uncertain. V shed 5 bases and J shed 6 bases, with 8 bases lying between them. Per the germline V gene, CDR1 is MNHEY and CDR2 is SMNVEV (reference sequence). The CDR3 sequence is 13 residues long. This CDR3 is CASSGKTANVLTF. The CDR3 coding sequence is TGTGCCAGCAGTGGGAAGACGGCCAACGTCCTGACTTTC.

The V and J genes are TRBV15 and TRBJ2-1, with D possibly being TRBD1 (6 bases). The CDR3 length is 12 residues. The V gene's germline CDR1 is LNHNV and CDR2 YYDKDF (reference sequence). Trimming took 4 bases from V and 10 from J, leaving 11 bases between them. In DNA, the CDR3 is TGTGCCACCAGCAAGCGACAGGCAGAGCAGTTCTTC. It specifies CATSKRQAEQFF.

With respect to this clone: Different DNA sequences within this sample yield the same CDR3. The DNA of the CDR3 is TGCGCCAGCAGCCAGGGCTCCAGCTCCTATAATTCACCCCTCCACTTT. Protein: CASSQGSSSYNSPLHF. The rearrangement joins TRBV4-1 to TRBJ1-6; D call uncertain. The CDR3 length is 16 residues. In germline, CDR1 is MGHRA, CDR2 YSYEKL. V shed 3 bases and J shed 0 bases, with 9 bases lying between them.

J is TRBJ2-7 and V is TRBV6-1; 8 bases match TRBD1. The CDR3 loop spans 15 amino acids. The V segment lost 4 bases and the J segment 1 base; nucleotides outside the gene matches: 6. Germline V gene data show CDR1 as MNHNS and CDR2 as SASEGT. In DNA form, the CDR3 reads TGTGCCAGCAGTGCAGGGACAGGTCGTTCCTACGAGCAGTACGTC. It translates to CASSAGTGRSYEQYV.

V usage is TRBV5-1 and J usage is TRBJ2-5; weak D call: TRBD2 (6 bases). With 0 bases removed from V and 5 bases from J, the gap between germline ends came to 11 bases. CDR3 length: 14 amino acids. Per germline, CDR1 SGHRS and CDR2 YFSETQ. Here the CDR3 reads CASSLGGGVETQYF. The CDR3 DNA reads TGCGCCAGCAGCTTGGGTGGAGGGGTGGAGACCCAGTACTTC.